This T cell receptor beta chain was retrieved from a study of T cell repertoires in cytomegalovirus infection. Overall study context: An indication of both CMV infection and matching HLA type came from public TCR beta signatures.

MiXCR, applied by TCRdb to the reads, yields one record per CDR3 protein. In the table there are approximately 340,000 distinct CDR3 sequences, 25% to 35% of which are singletons. The sample holds many counts of this clonotype. Its antigen is not identified. This CDR3 contains 15 residues. Germline CDR1 LNHDA, CDR2 SQIVND (reference sequence). With V trimmed by 5 bases and J by 6 bases, 11 bases remained unmatched. Whole-study results and caveats: Adding up the frequency of public TCR beta families identified people who carried CMV plus the relevant HLA.

The V and J genes are TRBV19 and TRBJ1-1; 8 bases fit TRBD1. The sequence was collected from a human donor in good health (CMV status not recorded). Some clones in this sample may be carry-over from other donors' samples. The material sequenced was cultured PBMCs, taken from culture after CMV antigen stimulation. The CDR3 loop is CASSGDKWTGSEAFF. For the CDR3, the DNA is TGTGCCAGTAGTGGCGACAAGTGGACAGGGTCTGAAGCTTTCTTT.